These 5 T cell receptor beta chains came from one sample sequenced in a study of cytomegalovirus exposure and HLA in healthy donors. The PCR employed 60 Vbeta primers together with 13 Jbeta primers. Clones were read by immunoSEQ multiplex PCR, and TCRdb kept only the in-frame ones, dropping some. The sample table includes 150,000 to 200,000 clones. Sequencing input: PBMCs. The receptors here all came from a man aged 25-40 years in good health and CMV-seronegative.

The chain couples TRBV30 to TRBJ1-6; TRBD1 aligns across 7 bases. Looked up from germline, CDR1 is GTSNPN and CDR2 is SVGIG (reference sequence). CDR3 length: 13 amino acids. J gave up 7 bases and V 5 bases, and 5 bases lay outside the gene matches. This CDR3 is CAWGAGGNSPLHF. The CDR3 DNA follows: TGTGCCTGGGGGGCAGGGGGGAATTCACCCCTCCACTTT.

This rearrangement joins TRBV4-3 to TRBJ2-3; the match to TRBD2 covers 10 bases. With V trimmed by 0 bases and J by 2 bases, 5 bases remained unmatched. The CDR3 is made up of 17 amino acids. The germline gives CDR1 LGHNA, CDR2 YSLEER. The CDR3 region is CASSQDLAGAFTDTQYF. The CDR3 DNA reads as TGCGCCAGCAGCCAAGACCTAGCGGGGGCTTTCACAGATACGCAGTATTTT.

This rearrangement joins TRBV2 to TRBJ2-7; 8 bases match TRBD1. The CDR3 contains 15 residues. Per germline, CDR1 SNHLY and CDR2 FYNNEI. Unmatched junction bases numbered 15, after V lost 10 bases and J lost 4 bases. CDR3 amino acids: CAIPKVETGEYEQYF. Here the CDR3 DNA reads TGTGCCATACCTAAGGTGGAGACAGGGGAATACGAGCAGTACTTC.

The chain joins TRBV5-1 to TRBJ1-5; 10 bases agree with TRBD1. The CDR3 sequence is 15 residues long. V lost 4 bases to trimming and J lost 6 bases; unmatched junction nucleotides: 7. From germline, CDR1 is SGHRS and CDR2 YFSETQ. CDR3 amino acids: CASSRGTGVSQPQHF. The CDR3 DNA follows: TGCGCCAGCAGCCGGGGGACAGGGGTAAGTCAGCCCCAGCATTTT.

The rearrangement uses TRBV27 and TRBJ2-1; 7 bases agree with TRBD2. Germline-derived CDR1 and CDR2 are MNHEY and SMNVEV (reference sequence). Trimming took 4 bases from V and 8 from J; bases not matched to a gene: 14. The length of the CDR3 is 16 residues. The CDR3 protein is CASSSSAASGAHEQFF. CDR3 coding DNA: TGTGCCAGCAGTTCCTCCGCGGCTAGCGGTGCCCATGAGCAGTTCTTC.